The TCR beta chain under discussion was sequenced for a study of radiation and T cells in renal cell carcinoma. Study in general: Nephrectomy followed 15 Gy stereotactic body radiation by 4 weeks. Study findings and constraints: No pretreatment tumor biopsies were available for baseline clonotypes. In blood, top tumor clones expanded by 2 weeks, shrinking by 4.

Concerning this clone itself: The antigen is unknown.

Sequencing was performed with immunoSEQ multiplex PCR; in TCRdb, only in-frame clones are kept and a portion is missing. The sample consists of under 25,000 clones, about 80% of them appearing once. The germline V gene has CDR1 SGHRS and CDR2 YFSETQ. The germline V and J ends were trimmed by 1 base and 1 base, with 8 bases remaining between them. CDR3 size: 14 residues. The time point is: baseline pretreatment blood. Treatment noted: 15 Gy SBRT to primary tumor, nephrectomy 4 weeks later. The tumor was a clear cell renal cell carcinoma. This chain uses TRBV5-1 with TRBJ1-1; D not resolved. This specimen was blood, taken from a patient whose treatment included radiotherapy and nephrectomy. This receptor was obtained from a man aged 60 to 69 with renal cell carcinoma. The CDR3 DNA reads TGCGCCAGCAGCTTGAGTATAGGGAACACTGAAGCTTTCTTT. Residues: CASSLSIGNTEAFF.